Listed here are 13 T cell receptor beta chains from one sample, sequenced in a study of read filtering for tumor transcriptome and immune sequencing. Molecular barcoded adaptors covering alpha/delta and beta/gamma chains were used on 400 to 450 ng RNA. MiXCR, run by TCRdb on the reads, gives a single entry per CDR3 protein. This table holds tens of thousands of distinct CDR3 sequences, under 25% found once. The specimen sequenced was a population of CD138-negative cells sorted from bone marrow. Receptors were obtained from a donor aged 40 or over with multiple myeloma.

This clonotype was observed many times. The gene calls are TRBV24-1 and TRBJ1-1; 7 bases map to TRBD1. With 9 bases clipped from V and 5 bases from J, the junction kept 17 bases outside the gene matches. This CDR3 has 16 residues. Germline V lookup: CDR1 KGHDR, CDR2 SFDVKD. This CDR3 is CATLLLLGDSSTEAFF. The CDR3 DNA sequence: TGTGCCACCTTGCTTCTACTGGGGGACAGTTCTACTGAAGCTTTCTTT.

This clonotype was detected ten times or more. The rearrangement joins TRBV20-1 to TRBJ1-6; 7 bases match TRBD1. V lost 5 bases to trimming and J lost 9 bases; unmatched junction nucleotides: 16. In germline, CDR1 is DFQATT, CDR2 SNEGSKA (reference sequence). This CDR3 comprises 16 residues. The CDR3 is CSAPPTITGDSSPLHF. The CDR3 DNA is TGCAGTGCTCCCCCCACGATTACAGGGGATAGTTCACCCCTCCACTTT.

Remarks on this clonotype: A much larger clone is a single base away; this may be a read error. The chain couples TRBV30 to TRBJ1-2; D gene unclear. CDR3 length: 12 residues. Germline CDR1 and CDR2: GTSNPN and SVGIG (reference sequence). The CDR3 nucleotides read TGTGGCTGGAGTGTACGTGCTTATGGCTACACCTTC. It translates to CGWSVRAYGYTF.

This clonotype was seen at least ten times. The chain employs TRBV6-5 and TRBJ1-2; D is possibly TRBD1 (6 bases). The germline V and J ends were trimmed by 2 bases and 3 bases, with 19 bases remaining between them. Germline V gene lookup returns CDR1 MNHEY and CDR2 SVGAGI. This CDR3 spans 17 amino acids. This CDR3 reads CASSYAGQPLDDYGYTF. CDR3 in DNA: TGTGCCAGCAGTTACGCGGGACAACCCCTGGATGACTATGGCTACACCTTC.

The CDR3 reads CSAPYNEKLFF. CDR3 nucleotides: TGCAGTGCCCCGTATAATGAAAAACTGTTTTTT. The J gene is TRBJ1-4, the V gene TRBV20-1; D gene ambiguous. Trimming took off 6 bases at V and 4 bases at J, with 6 bases between the two ends. Germline V gene lookup returns CDR1 DFQATT and CDR2 SNEGSKA (reference sequence). CDR3 length: 11 residues.

This clonotype was recorded at least ten times. This chain joins TRBV7-9 and TRBJ1-1, with TRBD1 matching over 7 bases. V was pared by 8 bases and J by 3 bases, with 6 bases of the junction left unmatched. The CDR3 is made up of 13 amino acids. From germline, CDR1 is SEHNR and CDR2 FQNEAQ (reference sequence). CDR3 region: CASGVQGHTEAFF. The CDR3 DNA is TGTGCCAGCGGAGTACAGGGGCACACTGAAGCTTTCTTT.

This clonotype occurred many times. The J gene is TRBJ2-2, the V gene TRBV9, with TRBD1 identical over 7 bases. J was trimmed by 2 bases and V by 4 bases; bases with no gene match: 11. In germline, CDR1 is SGDLS, CDR2 YYNGEE. The length of the CDR3 is 17 residues. In nucleotides, the CDR3 is TGTGCCAGCAGCTTTCCTCAGAGGGGGCTTAACACCGGGGAGCTGTTTTTT. This translates into CASSFPQRGLNTGELFF. Looking up the rest from reference TRBV9 and TRBJ2-2 gives the full variable domain: DSGVTQTPKHLITATGQRVTLRCSPRSGDLSVYWYQQSLDQGLQFLIQYYNGEERAKGNILERFSAQQFPDLHSELNLSSLELGDSALYFCASSFPQRGLNTGELFFGEGSRLTVL.

This clonotype has just a few counts. This may be a read error, as it is one base from a much larger clone. The chain uses TRBV6-1 and TRBJ2-1; TRBD2 might be the D (5 bases). The CDR3 contains 15 residues. Germline CDR1 is MNHNS and CDR2 is SASEGT. CDR3 coding DNA: TGTGCCATCTCCCTCCTTGGGAGCTCCTACAATGTGCAGTTCTTC. Protein sequence: CAISLLGSSYNVQFF.

The chain combines TRBV10-2 with TRBJ1-2, with D possibly TRBD1 on 5 matching bases. Trimming left V 5 bases short and J 8 bases short, with 15 bases between. The CDR3 has 13 amino acids. In germline, CDR1 is WSHSY, CDR2 SAAADI. CDR3 residues: CASSPGQGLGYTF. The CDR3 DNA is TGCGCCAGCAGTCCCGGACAAGGCTTAGGCTACACCTTC.

Ten or more counts support this clonotype. The chain employs TRBV7-3 and TRBJ2-1, with no clear D. The germline CDR1 and CDR2 sequences are SGHTA and FQGTGA. The CDR3 is 14 residues long. The V end lost 2 bases, the J end lost 8 bases, and 13 bases lay between the germline ends. The CDR3 protein is CASSLERTADEQFF. CDR3 DNA sequence: TGTGCCAGCAGCTTAGAAAGAACGGCGGATGAGCAGTTCTTC.

This clonotype appeared many times. The rearrangement links TRBV5-4 to TRBJ2-6, with D possibly matching TRBD1 (6 bases). The CDR3 spans 15 residues. With 2 bases removed from V and 3 bases from J, the gap between germline ends came to 9 bases. Germline V gene lookup returns CDR1 SGHNT and CDR2 YYREEE (reference sequence). CDR3 coding DNA: TGTGCCAGCAGCTTTTGGGGGCGTGGGGCCAACGTCCTGACTTTC. As protein: CASSFWGRGANVLTF. The entire variable domain, with the rest obtained from reference TRBV5-4 and TRBJ2-6, is as follows: ETGVTQSPTHLIKTRGQQVTLRCSSQSGHNTVSWYQQALGQGPQFIFQYYREEENGRGNFPPRFSGLQFPNYSSELNVNALELDDSALYLCASSFWGRGANVLTFGAGSRLTVL.

The chain couples TRBV6-1 to TRBJ2-7, with 7 bases identical to TRBD1. Per germline, CDR1 MNHNS and CDR2 SASEGT. The CDR3 consists of 15 residues. The J segment lost 10 bases and the V segment lost 0 bases, leaving 12 bases of the junction unmatched. CDR3 nucleotide sequence: TGTGCCAGCAGTGAAGCCGGTAGTCAGGGGGATCCCCAGTACTTC. Translated, it gives CASSEAGSQGDPQYF.

The chain's CDR3 is CATSDYTGVLEQFF. In DNA, the CDR3 is TGTGCCACCAGTGATTATACAGGGGTTCTTGAGCAGTTCTTC. The chain recombines TRBV24-1 with TRBJ2-1, with 7 bases that match TRBD1. Looked up from germline, CDR1 is KGHDR and CDR2 is SFDVKD. J was trimmed by 9 bases and V by 2 bases; bases with no gene match: 6. This CDR3 contains 14 residues.